This record covers a single T cell receptor (beta chain). This record comes from a study of blood T cell repertoires in COVID-19. Study overall: Both acute and convalescent COVID-19 samples were obtained from the United States, Italy and Spain. T cells, B-cell-depleted T cells, or PBMCs provided the cDNA or gDNA that served as material.

V was pared by 0 bases and J by 5 bases, with 14 bases between. This CDR3 is built from 15 residues. Germline V gene sequence: CDR1 SGHRS, CDR2 YFSETQ. In the original analysis: Reference gene primer amplification gave estimated nucleated cell counts. Assay used: immunoSEQ multiplex PCR; TCRdb lists only in-frame clones, some missing. V and J calls and clone size are as listed in that table; D and trimming were resolved from the DNA. The sample includes some 45,000 clones, 70% to 80% of them seen just once. The chain recombines TRBV5-1 with TRBJ2-5; no definite D call. This receptor was identified in a man in his sixties or seventies with active or convalescent COVID-19. The source material was peripheral blood. In nucleotides, the CDR3 is TGCGCCAGCAGCTTGGCCGGAATCTCCGGGGAGACCCAGTACTTC. Translated: CASSLAGISGETQYF.